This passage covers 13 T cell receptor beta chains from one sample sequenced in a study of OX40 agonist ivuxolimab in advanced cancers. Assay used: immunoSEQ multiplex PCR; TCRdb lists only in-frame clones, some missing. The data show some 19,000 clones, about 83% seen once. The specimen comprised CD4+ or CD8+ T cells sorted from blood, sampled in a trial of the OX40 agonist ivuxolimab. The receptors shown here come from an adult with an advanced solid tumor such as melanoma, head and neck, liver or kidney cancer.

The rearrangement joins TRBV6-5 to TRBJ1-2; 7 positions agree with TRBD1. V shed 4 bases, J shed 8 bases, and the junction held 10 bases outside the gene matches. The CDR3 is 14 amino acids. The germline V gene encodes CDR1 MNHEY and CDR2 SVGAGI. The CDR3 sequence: CASSWVEGAGGYTF. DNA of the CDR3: TGTGCCAGCAGTTGGGTTGAGGGGGCTGGAGGCTACACCTTC.

CDR3 in amino acids: CASSLGHNEQFF. CDR3 DNA sequence: TGTGCCAGCAGCTTAGGCCACAATGAGCAGTTCTTC. This chain joins TRBV7-9 and TRBJ2-1; D is unresolved. The V gene's germline CDR1 is SEHNR and CDR2 FQNEAQ (reference sequence). This CDR3 contains 12 residues. Trimming took off 1 base at V and 5 bases at J, with 3 bases between the two ends.

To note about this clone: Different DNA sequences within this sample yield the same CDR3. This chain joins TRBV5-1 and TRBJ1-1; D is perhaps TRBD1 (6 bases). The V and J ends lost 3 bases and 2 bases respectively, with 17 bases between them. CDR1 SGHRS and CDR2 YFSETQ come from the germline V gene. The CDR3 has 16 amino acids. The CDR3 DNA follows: TGCGCCAGCAGCTCCGGGACACAAAGTTTAAACACTGAAGCTTTCTTT. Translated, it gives CASSSGTQSLNTEAFF.

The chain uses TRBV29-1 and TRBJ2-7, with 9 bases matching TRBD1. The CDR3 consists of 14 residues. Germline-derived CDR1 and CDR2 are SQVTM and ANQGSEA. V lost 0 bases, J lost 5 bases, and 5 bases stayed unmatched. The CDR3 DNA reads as TGCAGCGTTGAAGAGGACAGGGGAATAAACGAGCAGTACTTC. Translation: CSVEEDRGINEQYF.

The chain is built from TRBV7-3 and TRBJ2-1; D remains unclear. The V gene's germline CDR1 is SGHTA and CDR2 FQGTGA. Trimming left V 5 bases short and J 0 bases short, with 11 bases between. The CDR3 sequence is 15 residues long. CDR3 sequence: CASSDFPGSYNEQFF. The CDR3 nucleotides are TGTGCCAGCAGCGACTTCCCGGGCTCCTACAATGAGCAGTTCTTC.

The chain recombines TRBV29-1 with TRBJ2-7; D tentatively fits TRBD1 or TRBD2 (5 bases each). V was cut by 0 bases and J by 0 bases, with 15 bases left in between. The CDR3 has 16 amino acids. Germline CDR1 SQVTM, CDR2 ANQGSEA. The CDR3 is CSVEDSTGDYSYEQYF. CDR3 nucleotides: TGCAGCGTTGAAGATTCCACAGGCGACTACTCCTACGAGCAGTACTTC.

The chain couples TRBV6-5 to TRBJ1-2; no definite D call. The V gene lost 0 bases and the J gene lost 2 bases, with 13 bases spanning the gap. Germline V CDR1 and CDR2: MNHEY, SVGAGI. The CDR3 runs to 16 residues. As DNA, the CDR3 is TGTGCCAGCAGTTACTCGAGTTCGAACAGAAACTATGGCTACACCTTC. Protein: CASSYSSSNRNYGYTF.

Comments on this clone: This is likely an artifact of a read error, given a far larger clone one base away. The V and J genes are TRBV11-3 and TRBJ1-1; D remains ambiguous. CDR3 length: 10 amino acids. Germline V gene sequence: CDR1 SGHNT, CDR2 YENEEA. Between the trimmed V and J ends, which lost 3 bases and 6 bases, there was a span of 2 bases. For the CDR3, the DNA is TGTGCCAGCAGCTTCCCTGAAGCTTTCTTT. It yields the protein CASSFPEAFF.

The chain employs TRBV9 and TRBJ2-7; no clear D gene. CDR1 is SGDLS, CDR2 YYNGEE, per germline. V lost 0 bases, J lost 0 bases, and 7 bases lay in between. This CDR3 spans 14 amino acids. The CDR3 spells CASSVAISSYEQYF. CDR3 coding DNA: TGTGCCAGCAGCGTAGCCATTAGCTCCTACGAGCAGTACTTC.

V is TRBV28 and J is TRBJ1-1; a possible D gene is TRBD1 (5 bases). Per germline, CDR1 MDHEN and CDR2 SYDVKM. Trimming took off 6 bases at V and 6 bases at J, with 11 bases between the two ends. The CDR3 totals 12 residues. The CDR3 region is CASRMGGAEAFF. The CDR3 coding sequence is TGTGCCAGCAGAATGGGAGGGGCTGAAGCTTTCTTT.

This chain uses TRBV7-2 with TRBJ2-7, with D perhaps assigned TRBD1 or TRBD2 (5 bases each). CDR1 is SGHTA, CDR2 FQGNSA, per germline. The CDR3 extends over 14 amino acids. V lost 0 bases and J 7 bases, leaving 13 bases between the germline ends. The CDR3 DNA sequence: TGTGCCAGCAGCTTAGCGCCCGGGACGTGGGAGCAGTACTTC. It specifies CASSLAPGTWEQYF.

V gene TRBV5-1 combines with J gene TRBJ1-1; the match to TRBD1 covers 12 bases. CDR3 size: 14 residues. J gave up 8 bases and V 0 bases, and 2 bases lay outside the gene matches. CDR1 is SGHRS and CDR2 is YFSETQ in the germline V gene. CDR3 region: CASSLAGTGGEAFF. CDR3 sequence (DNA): TGCGCCAGCAGCTTGGCCGGGACAGGGGGCGAAGCTTTCTTT.

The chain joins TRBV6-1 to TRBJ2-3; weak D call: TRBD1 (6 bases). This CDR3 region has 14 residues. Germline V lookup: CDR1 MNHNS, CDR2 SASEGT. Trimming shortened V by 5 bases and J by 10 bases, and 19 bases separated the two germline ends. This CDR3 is CASSSSTTGRAQYF. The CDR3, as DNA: TGTGCCAGCAGTTCCTCGACCACAGGGAGAGCGCAGTATTTT.